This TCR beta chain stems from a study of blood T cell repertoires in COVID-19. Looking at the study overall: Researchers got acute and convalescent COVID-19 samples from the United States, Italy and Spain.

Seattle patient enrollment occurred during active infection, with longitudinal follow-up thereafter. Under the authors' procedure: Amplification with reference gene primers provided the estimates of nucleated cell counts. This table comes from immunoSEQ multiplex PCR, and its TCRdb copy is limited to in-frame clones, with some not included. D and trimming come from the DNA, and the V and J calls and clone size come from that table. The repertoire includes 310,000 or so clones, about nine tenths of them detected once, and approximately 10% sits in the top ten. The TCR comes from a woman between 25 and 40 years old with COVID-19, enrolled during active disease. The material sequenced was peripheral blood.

The CDR3 region is CASSQDEDASGTYEQYF. CDR3 DNA sequence: TGCGCCAGCAGCCAAGATGAGGACGCTAGCGGGACCTACGAGCAGTACTTC. The V call is TRBV4-1, the J call TRBJ2-7; 9 bases are shared with TRBD2. CDR3 length: 17 amino acids. Germline V gives CDR1 MGHRA, CDR2 YSYEKL. V lost 0 bases and J lost 2; bases outside the gene matches: 8.